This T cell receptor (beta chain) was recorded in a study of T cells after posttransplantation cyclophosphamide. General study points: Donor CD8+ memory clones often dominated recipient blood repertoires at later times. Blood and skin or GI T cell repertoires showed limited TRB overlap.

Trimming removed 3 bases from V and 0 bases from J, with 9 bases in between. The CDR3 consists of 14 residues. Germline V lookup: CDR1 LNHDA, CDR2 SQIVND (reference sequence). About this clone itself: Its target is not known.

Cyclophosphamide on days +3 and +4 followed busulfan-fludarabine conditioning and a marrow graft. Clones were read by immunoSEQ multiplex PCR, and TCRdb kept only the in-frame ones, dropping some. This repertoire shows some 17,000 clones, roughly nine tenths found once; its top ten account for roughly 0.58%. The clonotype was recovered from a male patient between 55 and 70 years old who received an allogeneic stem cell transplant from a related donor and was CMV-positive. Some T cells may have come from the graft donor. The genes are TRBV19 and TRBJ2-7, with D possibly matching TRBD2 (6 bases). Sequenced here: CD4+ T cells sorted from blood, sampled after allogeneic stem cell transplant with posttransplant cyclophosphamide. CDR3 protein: CASSMSGSSYEQYF. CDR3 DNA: TGTGCCAGTAGTATGTCCGGGAGCTCCTACGAGCAGTACTTC.